Listed here is a single T cell receptor beta chain. It lacks a known antigen. One base away there is no much larger clone; base qualities are not given. A cohort of about 30 patients with locally advanced or metastatic urothelial carcinoma, treated at Memorial Sloan Kettering on a trial protocol, was included. Peripheral blood mononuclear cells were collected pretreatment and during treatment, at between 1 and 8 total time points per patient. The Qiagen DNeasy Blood extraction kit was used to purify genomic DNA from total PBMCs and tumor samples. PBMCs were collected pretreatment and during treatment, and were isolated and stored as previously described. This sample stems from a study of PD-L1 blockade in urothelial cancer listed by TCRdb under 2017. At the level of the whole study: All patients started therapy in the mid-2010s and received atezolizumab 1,200 mg intravenously every 3 weeks. Twenty-five of 29 patients were identified as males with urothelial cancer of bladder origin, and a prior smoking history was reported by 18 of 29 patients. Patients had an ECOG performance status of 0 or 1 and had received between 0 and 3 prior chemotherapy regimens. Blood samples were analyzed at 3 weeks after treatment start (second dose) and at 6 weeks after treatment start. Blood samples gave median yields of approximately 130,000 T cells and 65,000 to 85,000 unique TCRs, along with a median clonality of approximately 0.084. An exploratory multi-omic analysis was conducted of the somatic, immune and clinical correlates of response to PD-L1 blockade with atezolizumab in urothelial cancer. Pretreatment tumor samples, along with matched peripheral blood collected serially before and after atezolizumab treatment, underwent TCR sequencing. Durable clinical benefit meant progression-free survival longer than 6 months, and TCR features were also tested against progression-free and overall survival. Whole exome sequencing and RNA sequencing of pretreatment tumors were performed alongside TCR sequencing in the same patients. Several patients reached durable clinical benefit, while 20 patients did not. Pretreatment blood TCR-seq was available for around 29 patients, at least one posttreatment blood collection was obtained for some 24 patients, and tumor TCR-seq was available for some 24 patients. Broad study findings and their caveats: Among patients with durable benefit, tumor-associated TCR clones showed greater expansion in peripheral blood 3 weeks after treatment started (n ≈ 23, p = 0.022). A pretreatment peripheral blood TCR clonality below the median was linked to improved progression-free and overall survival. Because the sample size was small (n ≈ 27) and many exploratory analyses were performed, the results are intended to be hypothesis-generating.

Synthetic TCR analog templates were spiked into each PCR so that absolute template abundance could be estimated from read counts. The immunoSEQ assay used bias-controlled V and J gene primers to amplify TCRbeta CDR3 regions from genomic DNA. Sequencing of rearranged TCRbeta segments was done at approximately 20X coverage. The study's processing was this. Sequencing errors were corrected by clustering and CDR3s were annotated against IMGT to assign V, D and J genes. Downstream analyses used only productive TCRbeta rearrangements and left out out-of-frame or stop-codon sequences. Clonality was computed as one minus Shannon entropy normalized by the log of the number of unique productive sequences. Clones differing between time points or between blood and tumor were identified using Fisher's exact test with Benjamini-Hochberg correction, with an adjusted p below 0.01 applied as the threshold. TCRdb obtained this table from immuneACCESS and retained in-frame rearrangements with V and J assigned. These tables miss some clones; where compared with another copy, unresolved V genes account for less than half of the shortfall, and the remainder is unexplained. D and trimming come from the DNA, and the V and J calls and clone size come from that table. This sample has tens of thousands of clones in its table, and roughly 77% of those were observed once. 3% to 4.5% of the sample is held by the ten biggest clonotypes.

The germline V gene encodes CDR1 PRHDT and CDR2 FYEKMQ (reference sequence). There are 14 amino acids in the CDR3, from cysteine to phenylalanine inclusive. Only the CDR3 part of the read is kept: 42 bases, read in frame from the first base. V is pared back by 5 bases and J by 1 base, with 11 bases lying between the germline termini. The clonotype was recovered from a man in his 70s with urothelial cancer. The sequence links TRBV13 to TRBJ2-5; the D gene is possibly TRBD2, with 7 bases matching. The sample consisted of PBMCs, taken around atezolizumab (anti-PD-L1) treatment. The DNA is as follows: TGTGCCAGCAGCGGACTAGGGGGCCAAGAGACCCAGTACTTC. Protein translation: CASSGLGGQETQYF.